The sequence of this TCR beta chain was determined in a study of T cell responses to AZD1222 COVID-19 vaccine. Study-level points and caveats: Donors skewed white British and female; clonal diversity was possibly underestimated. Breadth and depth of Spike-specific TCRs rose after two AZD1222 doses. Baseline testing showed seropositivity in only a handful of AZD1222 recipients. Spike was spanned by vaccine-associated CD4 TCRs, which were dominant at 160-218 and 743-854.

In regard to this clone: Its antigen is still unknown.

The protocol was immunoSEQ multiplex PCR, while the TCRdb copy is restricted to in-frame clones and leaves out a portion. Among some 150,000 clones listed, more than 85% were seen once. CDR3 length equals 16 residues. Per germline, CDR1 SGHAT and CDR2 FQNNGV. Trimming cost V 5 bases and J 7 bases; bases outside gene matches: 15. The sequenced sample was peripheral blood, obtained on day 0 of AZD1222 vaccination. The genes are TRBV11-2 and TRBJ2-3; 7 bases match TRBD2. This clonotype was obtained from an adult in good health. CDR3 loop: CASSTLAGPLGNTQYF. The CDR3 bases are TGTGCCAGCAGCACATTAGCGGGCCCACTTGGAAATACGCAGTATTTT.